Sequencing of this T cell receptor beta chain was carried out in a study of siplizumab effects on memory and regulatory T cells. Study-level background: The mixed lymphocyte reactions, run in pairs, contained siplizumab at about 0.96 ug/mL or no drug.

The germline gives CDR1 SGHTA, CDR2 FQGTGA. This CDR3 comprises 16 residues. Only in-frame clones appear in the TCRdb table, and some are missing; sequencing was by immunoSEQ multiplex PCR. Among 13,000 to 15,000 clones listed, 35% to 45% were seen once. Regarding this clone: Its antigen is as yet unknown. The junction does not match germline at one end; this may be a read error.

Researchers cocultured the mixed lymphocyte reaction cells at 37°C for approximately six days. The source of this sequence is a human donor in good health; the cells came from an allogeneic mixed lymphocyte reaction. Some clones in this sample may be carry-over from other donors' samples. Sequenced material: CFSE-low (dividing) CD4+ T cells sorted from an allogeneic mixed lymphocyte reaction. The chain combines TRBV7-3 with TRBJ2-2; 10 positions match TRBD1. CDR3 DNA: TGTGCCAGCAGATTAACGGGGACAGGGGATACCGGGGAGCTGTTTTTT. This translates into CASRLTGTGDTGELFF. Based on the CDR3 plus reference TRBV7-3 and TRBJ2-2, the full variable domain is GAGVSQTPSNKVTEKGKYVELRCDPISGHTALYWYRQSLGQGPEFLIYFQGTGAADDSGLPNDRFFAVRPEGSVSTLKIQRTERGDSAVYLCASRLTGTGDTGELFFGEGSRLTVL.